This T cell receptor beta chain was identified in a study of T cells in Graves' hyperthyroidism and ophthalmopathy. Study findings and constraints: The model forecast ophthalmopathy, anticipating it by a median about 6.5 months before onset.

Uncontrolled infection, other autoimmune disease, pregnancy or lactation barred patients from enrollment. CDR3 size: 14 residues. Germline V CDR1 and CDR2: SEHNR, FQNEAQ (reference sequence). The CDR3 regions of TCR beta were amplified from RNA transcripts. RT-PCR in the first round (using the HTBI primer set) targeted the TCR CDR3. TCRdb re-called the multiplex PCR reads with MiXCR, one entry per CDR3 protein. Here the sample spans some 490,000 distinct CDR3 sequences, around a fifth being singletons. This clonotype was detected a few times. The antigen remains unidentified. Germline and junction disagree at one end, which may indicate a read error.

The source of this sequence is a woman in her 70s with Graves' ophthalmopathy. The chain couples TRBV7-9 to TRBJ1-1, with D perhaps matching TRBD1 (6 bases). Sequencing was performed on blood. CDR3 nucleotide sequence: TGTGCCAGCAGCGCAAGCGGACAGTACACTGGAGCTTTCTTT. It yields the protein CASSASGQYTGAFF. The full variable domain, with the rest looked up from reference TRBV7-9 and TRBJ1-1, is DTGVSQNPRHKITKRGQNVTFRCDPISEHNRLYWYRQTLGQGPEFLTYFQNEAQLEKSRLLSDRFSAERPKGSFSTLEIQRTEQGDSAMYLCASSASGQYTGAFFGQGTRLTVV.